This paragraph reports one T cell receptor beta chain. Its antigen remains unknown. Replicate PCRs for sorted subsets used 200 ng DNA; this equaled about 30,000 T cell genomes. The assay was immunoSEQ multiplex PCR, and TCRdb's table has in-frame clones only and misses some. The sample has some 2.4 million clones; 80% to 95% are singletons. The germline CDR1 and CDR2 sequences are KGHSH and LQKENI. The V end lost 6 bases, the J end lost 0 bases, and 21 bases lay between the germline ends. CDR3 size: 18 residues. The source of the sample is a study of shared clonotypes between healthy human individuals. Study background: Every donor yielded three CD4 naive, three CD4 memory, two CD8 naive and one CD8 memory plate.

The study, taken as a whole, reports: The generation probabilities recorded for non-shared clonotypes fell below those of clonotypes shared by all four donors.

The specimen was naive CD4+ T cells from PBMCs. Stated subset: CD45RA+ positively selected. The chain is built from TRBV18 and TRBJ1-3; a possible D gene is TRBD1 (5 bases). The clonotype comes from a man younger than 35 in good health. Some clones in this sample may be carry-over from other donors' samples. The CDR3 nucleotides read TGTGCCAGCTCCAGGGAAGTTGCACGGCCATACTCTGGAAACACCATATATTTT. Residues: CASSREVARPYSGNTIYF.